The source of this TCR beta chain is a study of T cells in Graves' hyperthyroidism and ophthalmopathy. RNA transcripts provided the source from which TCR beta CDR3 regions were amplified. HTBI primers were employed in a first-round RT-PCR of the TCR CDR3. Each CDR3 protein is one row after TCRdb ran MiXCR on the multiplex PCR reads. The profile covers about 200,000 distinct CDR3 sequences, with 15% to 20% appearing a single time and roughly 44% taken by the ten largest. Germline values: CDR1 MNHNS, CDR2 SASEGT. With V trimmed by 5 bases and J by 3 bases, 7 bases remained unmatched. The CDR3 runs to 15 residues. Every diagnosis used clinical symptoms, serum thyroxine and TRAb, thyroid ultrasound and orbital computed tomography. There are many counts of this clonotype.

This chain uses TRBV6-1 with TRBJ2-7; TRBD2 matches 10 bases. Sequencing input: blood. The clonotype originates from a man in his forties or fifties with Graves' hyperthyroidism. Here the CDR3 reads CASSSSGTSVYEQYF. The CDR3 bases are TGTGCCAGCAGTTCATCCGGGACTAGCGTCTACGAGCAGTACTTC.